Listed here are 9 T cell receptor beta chains from one sample, sequenced in a study of OX40 agonist ivuxolimab in advanced cancers. Sequencing used immunoSEQ multiplex PCR; TCRdb keeps in-frame clones, though not all of them. The sample records some 45,000 clones, around 86% being singletons. Sequencing was performed on CD4+ or CD8+ T cells sorted from blood, taken in a trial of the OX40 agonist ivuxolimab. These receptors were taken from an adult with an advanced solid tumor such as melanoma, head and neck, liver or kidney cancer.

This chain links TRBV7-6 with TRBJ2-1, with 8 bases fitting TRBD2. Germline CDR1 is SGHVS and CDR2 is FNYEAQ. The V gene end was trimmed by 2 bases and the J gene end by 6 bases; junction bases not matched to a gene: 21. This CDR3 is built from 20 residues. For the CDR3, the DNA is TGTGCCAGCAGCTTAATTTTTTGGGGTCGGGGACTAGAGGCGCGCAATGAGCAGTTCTTC. Translating gives CASSLIFWGRGLEARNEQFF.

J is TRBJ1-1 and V is TRBV29-1; a weak D match, TRBD1 (6 bases). Trimming cost V 4 bases and J 5 bases, with 17 bases left between them. Germline V lookup: CDR1 SQVTM, CDR2 ANQGSEA. This CDR3 has 14 residues. In nucleotides, the CDR3 is TGCAGCGTTGCGTGGGGGAGGGGGAATACTGAAGCTTTCTTT. Residues: CSVAWGRGNTEAFF.

The rearrangement joins TRBV18 to TRBJ2-2, with no clear D. CDR3 size: 14 residues. Germline V lookup: CDR1 KGHSH, CDR2 LQKENI. V was shortened by 0 bases and J by 2 bases, with 4 bases between the two germline ends. CDR3 in amino acids: CASSPPTNTGELFF. The CDR3 region has the DNA TGTGCCAGCTCACCACCAACCAACACCGGGGAGCTGTTTTTT.

The CDR3 bases are TGTGCCAGCAGTTACGTCGGTACCACTGAAGCTTTCTTT. Translating gives CASSYVGTTEAFF. J is TRBJ1-1 and V is TRBV6-5; D not resolved. The germline CDR1 and CDR2 sequences are MNHEY and SVGAGI. This CDR3 comprises 13 residues. Trimming shortened V by 2 bases and J by 4 bases, and 8 bases separated the two germline ends.

This rearrangement joins TRBV19 to TRBJ2-1; D remains ambiguous. Per the germline V gene, CDR1 is LNHDA and CDR2 is SQIVND (reference sequence). The ends were cut back, 4 bases at V and 0 bases at J, with 10 bases in the middle. The CDR3 loop spans 15 amino acids. CDR3 residues: CASSKSVSSYNEQFF. The CDR3 bases are TGTGCCAGTAGTAAATCCGTTAGCTCCTACAATGAGCAGTTCTTC.

This chain connects TRBV2 to TRBJ1-2; TRBD1 agrees at 8 bases. The germline V gene encodes CDR1 SNHLY and CDR2 FYNNEI. Unmatched junction bases numbered 6, after V lost 4 bases and J lost 5 bases. The CDR3 contains 14 residues. The CDR3 sequence is CASSGTGLLYGYTF. The CDR3 DNA is TGTGCCAGCAGTGGGACAGGGCTTTTATATGGCTACACCTTC.

This clone was seen once. The chain joins TRBV4-1 to TRBJ1-3, with TRBD1 matching 7 bases. Germline CDR1 MGHRA, CDR2 YSYEKL. Trimming took 0 bases from V and 4 from J; bases not matched to a gene: 3. CDR3 length: 15 residues. The DNA for the CDR3 is TGCGCCAGCAGCCAAGATGGGGACAGAGGAAACACCATATATTTT. The encoded protein is CASSQDGDRGNTIYF.

The V call is TRBV10-3, the J call TRBJ2-3; D not certain. Per germline, CDR1 ENHRY and CDR2 SYGVKD. The CDR3 contains 12 residues. The germline V and J ends were trimmed by 10 bases and 2 bases, with 10 bases remaining between them. CDR3: CATGDSTDTQYF. The CDR3 DNA sequence: TGTGCCACCGGCGACTCCACAGATACGCAGTATTTT.

CDR3 DNA: TGTGCCAGCTCACCACCGAGAAATCGGGACACCGGGGAGCTGTTTTTT. Translation gives CASSPPRNRDTGELFF. The gene calls are TRBV18 and TRBJ2-2, with D unclear. Trimming shortened V by 0 bases and J by 3 bases, and 11 bases separated the two germline ends. This CDR3 is built from 16 residues. The germline V gene encodes CDR1 KGHSH and CDR2 LQKENI.